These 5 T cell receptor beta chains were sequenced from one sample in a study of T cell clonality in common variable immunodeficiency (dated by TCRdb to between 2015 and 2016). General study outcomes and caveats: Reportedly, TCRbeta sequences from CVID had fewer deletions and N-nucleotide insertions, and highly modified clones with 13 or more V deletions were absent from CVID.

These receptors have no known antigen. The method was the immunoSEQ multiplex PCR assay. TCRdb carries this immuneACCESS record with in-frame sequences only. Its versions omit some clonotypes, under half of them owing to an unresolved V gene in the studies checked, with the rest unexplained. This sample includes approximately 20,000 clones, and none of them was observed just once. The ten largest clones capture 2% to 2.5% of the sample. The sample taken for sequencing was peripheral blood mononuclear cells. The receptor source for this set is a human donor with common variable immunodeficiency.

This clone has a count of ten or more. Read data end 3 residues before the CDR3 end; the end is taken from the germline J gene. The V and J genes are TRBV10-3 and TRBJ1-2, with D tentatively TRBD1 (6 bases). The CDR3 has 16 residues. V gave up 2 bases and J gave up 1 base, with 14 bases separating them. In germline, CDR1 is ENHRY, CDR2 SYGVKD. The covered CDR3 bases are TGTGCCATCAGTGAGAATCGGGGGGCTATTAACTATGGC. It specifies CAISENRGAINYG. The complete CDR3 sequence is CAISENRGAINYGYTF.

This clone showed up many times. Partial CDR3 DNA: TGTGCCAGTAGTATCCGCCACAGGGACGAG. Its protein is CASSIRHRDE. The whole CDR3 protein is CASSIRHRDEQYF. The V call is TRBV19, the J call TRBJ2-7; tentatively, D is TRBD1 (6 bases). Read data end 3 residues before the CDR3 end; the end is taken from the germline J gene. This CDR3 contains 13 residues. V lost 3 bases to trimming and J lost 5 bases, with 11 bases between them. Per the germline V gene, CDR1 is LNHDA and CDR2 is SQIVND (reference sequence).

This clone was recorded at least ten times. The sequenced CDR3 bases are TGCAGTGCTAGCCCGGGGGCCAAAAACATT. This encodes CSASPGAKNI. The whole CDR3 protein is CSASPGAKNIQYF. This chain links TRBV20-1 with TRBJ2-4; a weak D match, TRBD2 (5 bases). The read comes to an end 3 residues before the CDR3 does, leaving the germline J gene to fill in the end. The CDR3 spans 13 residues. Per the germline V gene, CDR1 is DFQATT and CDR2 is SNEGSKA (reference sequence). Deletions cut 3 bases from V and 1 base from J, with 7 bases between.

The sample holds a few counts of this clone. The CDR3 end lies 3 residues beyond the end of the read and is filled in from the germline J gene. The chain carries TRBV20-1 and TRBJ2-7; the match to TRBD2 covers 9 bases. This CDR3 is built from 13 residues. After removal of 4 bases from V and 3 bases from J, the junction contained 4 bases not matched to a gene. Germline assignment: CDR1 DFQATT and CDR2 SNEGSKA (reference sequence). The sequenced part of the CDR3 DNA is TGCAGTGCTATAACGACTAGCGGCTACGAG. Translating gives CSAITTSGYE. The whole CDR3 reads CSAITTSGYEQYF.

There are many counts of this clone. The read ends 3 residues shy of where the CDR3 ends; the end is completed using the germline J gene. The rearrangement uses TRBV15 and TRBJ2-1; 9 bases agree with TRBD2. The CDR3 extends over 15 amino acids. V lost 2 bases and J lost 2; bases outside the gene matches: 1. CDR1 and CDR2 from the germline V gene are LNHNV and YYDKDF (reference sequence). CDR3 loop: CATSRLAGTYNEQFF. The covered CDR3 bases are TGTGCCACCAGCAGACTAGCGGGGACCTACAATGAG.